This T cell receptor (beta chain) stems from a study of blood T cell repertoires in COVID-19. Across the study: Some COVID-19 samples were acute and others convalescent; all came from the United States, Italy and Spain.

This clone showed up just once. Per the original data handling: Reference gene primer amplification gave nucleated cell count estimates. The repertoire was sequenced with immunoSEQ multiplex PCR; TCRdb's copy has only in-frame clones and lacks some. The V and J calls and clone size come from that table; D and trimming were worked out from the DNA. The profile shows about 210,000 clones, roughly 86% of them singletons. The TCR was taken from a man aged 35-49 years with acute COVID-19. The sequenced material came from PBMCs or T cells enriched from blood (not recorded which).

The CDR3 region has the DNA TGTGCCAGCAGACCAGGGGGCTCTGGAAACACCATATATTTT. Protein sequence: CASRPGGSGNTIYF. The chain employs TRBV28 and TRBJ1-3; 7 bases agree with TRBD1. Germline loops: CDR1 MDHEN, CDR2 SYDVKM. V lost 6 bases to trimming and J lost 0 bases; unmatched junction nucleotides: 2. The CDR3 consists of 14 residues.